The clone carrying this TCR beta chain was detected ten times or more. Its specificity is not known. The data were obtained in a study of regulatory T cells in long-lasting Graves disease. Study outcomes and limitations: Persistent Graves' patients had lower TCR diversity than newly diagnosed ones. The number of shared public clonotypes was higher in persistent patients (more than 2,500) than new patients (around 960).

CDR3-region Arm-PCR and iRepertoire HTBI primers produced the TCR beta libraries. Using its own MiXCR run on the multiplex PCR reads, TCRdb lists one record per CDR3 protein. The sample carries 300,000 to 350,000 distinct CDR3 sequences, around a fifth recorded once. Time point denoted: persistent/refractory GD, antithyroid drugs over 5 years with positive TRAb. RNA from PBMCs was the source of the TCR library. Blood from the periphery, about 9.2 milliliters in all, was drawn into EDTA tubes. Sequencing was performed on peripheral blood mononuclear cells (PBMCs), taken when the disease was refractory, from a patient treated with antithyroid drugs. This TCR was recovered from a female donor with Graves disease.

CDR3 in DNA: TGTGCCACCAGCAGTGACAGGGCGCGGGAGCAGTACTTC. Protein: CATSSDRAREQYF. The rearrangement links TRBV15 to TRBJ2-7; 7 bases are shared with TRBD1. The J segment lost 7 bases and the V segment lost 3 bases, leaving 6 bases of the junction unmatched. Germline V gene lookup returns CDR1 LNHNV and CDR2 YYDKDF (reference sequence). The CDR3 has 13 amino acids.